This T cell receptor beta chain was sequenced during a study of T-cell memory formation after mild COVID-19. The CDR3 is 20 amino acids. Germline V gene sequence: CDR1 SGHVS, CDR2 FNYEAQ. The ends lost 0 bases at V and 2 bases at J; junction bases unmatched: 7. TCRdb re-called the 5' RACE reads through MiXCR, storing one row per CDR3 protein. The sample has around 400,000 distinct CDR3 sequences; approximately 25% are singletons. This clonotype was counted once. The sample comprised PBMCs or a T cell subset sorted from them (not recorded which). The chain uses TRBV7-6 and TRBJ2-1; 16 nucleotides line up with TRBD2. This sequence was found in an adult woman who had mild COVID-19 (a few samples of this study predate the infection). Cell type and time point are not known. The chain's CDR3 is CASSLAGLAGGTQPYNEQFF. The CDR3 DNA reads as TGTGCCAGCAGCTTAGCGGGACTAGCGGGGGGGACTCAGCCCTACAATGAGCAGTTCTTC.